Below, 29 T cell receptor beta chains from the same sample are listed, as sequenced in a study of blood T cell repertoires in COVID-19. Profiled with immunoSEQ multiplex PCR; TCRdb holds only in-frame clones, not every one. Here the sample spans about 150,000 clones, roughly 80% being singletons. The sample consisted of peripheral blood. The receptor source for this set is a woman aged 55-70 years with acute or convalescent COVID-19.

This chain's CDR3 is CAWSRGGRQPQHF. CDR3 DNA sequence: TGTGCCTGGAGTAGAGGGGGCAGGCAGCCCCAGCATTTT. The chain links TRBV30 to TRBJ1-5; TRBD1 aligns across 7 bases. The length of the CDR3 is 13 residues. The germline V gene encodes CDR1 GTSNPN and CDR2 SVGIG (reference sequence). With 2 bases clipped from V and 7 bases from J, the junction kept 5 bases outside the gene matches.

V gene TRBV6-1 combines with J gene TRBJ1-5, with TRBD1 identical over 7 bases. Germline CDR1 reads MNHNS; CDR2 reads SASEGT. The CDR3 totals 16 residues. Trimming removed 3 bases from V and 1 base from J; junction bases left unmatched: 6. The CDR3: CASSDATGRSNQPQHF. DNA of the CDR3: TGTGCCAGCAGTGACGCGACAGGGAGAAGCAATCAGCCCCAGCATTTT.

The chain couples TRBV9 to TRBJ1-4, with a weak D call TRBD1 (5 bases). This CDR3 contains 16 residues. The germline V and J ends were trimmed by 2 bases and 4 bases, with 15 bases remaining between them. CDR1 is SGDLS, CDR2 YYNGEE, per germline. CDR3: CASSVDDSTINEKLFF. CDR3 nucleotides: TGTGCCAGCAGCGTCGACGACAGTACGATTAATGAAAAACTGTTTTTT.

This chain links TRBV6-1 with TRBJ2-2; TRBD1 aligns across 7 bases. Germline trimming cut 4 bases from V and 1 base from J; bases unmatched to any gene: 9. The germline V gene has CDR1 MNHNS and CDR2 SASEGT. This CDR3 comprises 17 residues. CDR3 nucleotides: TGTGCCAGCAGTGGTGGGACAGCTTTAGGGAACACCGGGGAGCTGTTTTTT. Translating gives CASSGGTALGNTGELFF.

J is TRBJ1-2 and V is TRBV2; no clear D gene. This CDR3 comprises 12 residues. Per germline, CDR1 SNHLY and CDR2 FYNNEI. The ends were cut back, 3 bases at V and 8 bases at J, with 10 bases in the middle. This CDR3 is CASSDVRSGYTF. CDR3 bases: TGTGCCAGCAGTGATGTGAGGAGCGGCTACACCTTC.

V and J are TRBV5-1 and TRBJ1-2; 8 nucleotides match TRBD1. Germline CDR1 SGHRS, CDR2 YFSETQ. V trimming: 0 bases; J trimming: 2 bases; junction bases outside the gene matches: 6. CDR3 length equals 16 residues. The chain's CDR3 is CASSLAGTGLNYGYTF. CDR3 DNA: TGCGCCAGCAGCTTGGCTGGGACAGGTCTCAACTATGGCTACACCTTC.

The chain combines TRBV6-5 with TRBJ1-1; weak D call: TRBD1 (5 bases). Trimming cost V 6 bases and J 0 bases, with 8 bases left between them. This CDR3 is built from 13 residues. CDR1 and CDR2 from the germline V gene are MNHEY and SVGAGI. DNA of the CDR3: TGTGCCAGCAGCGACAGTTTGAACACTGAAGCTTTCTTT. Encoded protein: CASSDSLNTEAFF.

The chain has TRBV6-5 and TRBJ1-6; D is unresolved. The CDR3 has 15 residues. Germline V lookup: CDR1 MNHEY, CDR2 SVGAGI. V was cut by 6 bases and J by 4 bases, with 13 bases left in between. The CDR3 spells CASSGGREYNSPLHF. The CDR3 coding sequence is TGTGCCAGCAGCGGCGGGAGGGAATATAATTCACCCCTCCACTTT.

The sample holds one count of this clone. V and J are TRBV27 and TRBJ2-7, with 9 positions matching TRBD1. The ends lost 0 bases at V and 3 bases at J; junction bases unmatched: 3. The V gene's germline CDR1 is MNHEY and CDR2 SMNVEV (reference sequence). The CDR3 is 15 residues long. In DNA form, the CDR3 reads TGTGCCAGCAGTTTATCGGGGACAGGGAACTACGAGCAGTACTTC. Its translation is CASSLSGTGNYEQYF.

J is TRBJ1-2 and V is TRBV7-2; the D is unclear. Trimming took 3 bases from V and 8 from J, leaving 16 bases between them. CDR1 is SGHTA, CDR2 FQGNSA, per germline. The CDR3 loop spans 14 amino acids. CDR3 loop: CASSFNAEDMGYTF. The CDR3 nucleotides read TGTGCCAGCAGCTTCAACGCGGAGGATATGGGCTACACCTTC.

Notes on this clone: An end of the junction differs from the germline gene, which may be a read error. The rearrangement links TRBV12-3 or TRBV12-4 to TRBJ2-7; TRBD2 is a possible D gene (5 bases). The CDR3 spans 13 residues. In DNA form, the CDR3 reads TGTGCCAGCAGCGAATCGGACCCCGGACGGACTGACTTC. This encodes CASSESDPGRTDF.

V and J are TRBV15 and TRBJ2-7; the match to TRBD1 covers 8 bases. The length of the CDR3 is 16 residues. V was clipped by 0 bases and J by 3 bases; unmatched bases: 7. Germline CDR1 reads LNHNV; CDR2 reads YYDKDF (reference sequence). CDR3 sequence reads: CATSRDWATGGYEQYF. The CDR3 DNA sequence: TGTGCCACCAGCAGAGATTGGGCAACAGGGGGCTACGAGCAGTACTTC.

The chain uses TRBV5-8 and TRBJ2-7; D not certain. Trimming pared 3 bases from V and 0 bases from J, leaving 13 bases between. Germline V gives CDR1 SGHTS, CDR2 YDEGEE. The CDR3 loop spans 15 amino acids. The CDR3 DNA sequence: TGTGCCAGCAGCTCCCGACTGAGAAGCTCCTACGAGCAGTACTTC. Its translation: CASSSRLRSSYEQYF.

The chain carries TRBV7-6 and TRBJ2-7; weak D call: TRBD1 (5 bases). The CDR3 has 15 amino acids. Trimming pared 5 bases from V and 0 bases from J, leaving 14 bases between. Germline lookup yields CDR1 SGHVS and CDR2 FNYEAQ. As DNA, the CDR3 is TGTGCCAGCAGCCCGAAGACAGTCAGCTCCTACGAGCAGTACTTC. The encoded protein is CASSPKTVSSYEQYF.

This clone showed up just a few times. This sequence joins TRBV5-1 and TRBJ2-2; TRBD2 might be the D (5 bases). CDR3 length equals 16 residues. Germline V gene sequence: CDR1 SGHRS, CDR2 YFSETQ. V was trimmed by 4 bases and J by 6 bases, leaving 19 bases between them. The chain's CDR3 is CASSRLDGRGAGELFF. CDR3 nucleotide sequence: TGCGCCAGCAGCCGATTGGATGGGAGAGGAGCCGGGGAGCTGTTTTTT.

The chain joins TRBV3-1 (or the pseudogene TRBV3-2) to TRBJ2-1; 7 nucleotides align to TRBD2. The CDR3 loop spans 15 amino acids. Germline loops: CDR1 LGHDT, CDR2 YNNKEL (reference sequence). V dropped 1 base and J dropped 4; count of bases not matched to a gene: 4. The CDR3 nucleotides read TGTGCCAGCAGCCAAGCCCTAGCGGAATACAATGAGCAGTTCTTC. Translating it yields CASSQALAEYNEQFF.

This rearrangement joins TRBV19 to TRBJ1-1, with 12 bases that match TRBD1. Trimming removed 5 bases from V and 6 bases from J; junction bases left unmatched: 4. Per the germline V gene, CDR1 is LNHDA and CDR2 is SQIVND (reference sequence). The CDR3 consists of 14 residues. In DNA, the CDR3 is TGTGCCAGTAGTTGGGACAGGGGGCCGTCTGAAGCTTTCTTT. Protein product: CASSWDRGPSEAFF.

The rearrangement joins TRBV19 to TRBJ1-1; a weak D match, TRBD1 (6 bases). Germline CDR1 reads LNHDA; CDR2 reads SQIVND (reference sequence). V was clipped by 10 bases and J by 1 base, with 19 bases between them. The CDR3 sequence is 15 residues long. CDR3 amino acids: CATRNSQGPNTEAFF. The CDR3 DNA is TGTGCCACCCGGAATTCACAGGGCCCGAACACTGAAGCTTTCTTT.

The V gene is TRBV9, the J gene TRBJ2-3; 10 positions match TRBD1. V trimming: 7 bases; J trimming: 3 bases; junction bases outside the gene matches: 5. The CDR3 consists of 14 residues. Per germline, CDR1 SGDLS and CDR2 YYNGEE. The chain's CDR3 is CASGRTGGTDTQYF. The CDR3 bases are TGTGCCAGCGGCCGGACAGGGGGGACAGATACGCAGTATTTT.

A single count supports this clone. The V and J genes are TRBV19 and TRBJ1-6; D is unresolved. V was clipped by 4 bases and J by 8 bases, with 9 bases between them. The V gene's germline CDR1 is LNHDA and CDR2 SQIVND (reference sequence). The CDR3 consists of 13 residues. CDR3 amino acids: CASSTSLYSPLHF. In DNA, the CDR3 is TGTGCCAGTAGTACCTCTCTTTATTCACCCCTCCACTTT.

V and J are TRBV7-8 and TRBJ2-4; tentatively, D is TRBD2 (7 bases). CDR3 length: 15 amino acids. Trimming stripped 1 base from V and 6 bases from J, with 13 bases between. The germline CDR1 and CDR2 sequences are SGHVS and FQNEAQ. Here the CDR3 reads CASSLEGGHRNIQYF. CDR3 bases: TGTGCCAGCAGCTTAGAGGGGGGGCATAGAAACATTCAGTACTTC.

This chain connects TRBV19 to TRBJ1-2; 10 bases are shared with TRBD1. The V and J ends lost 3 bases and 10 bases, in that order; junction bases with no gene match: 11. Germline V gene lookup returns CDR1 LNHDA and CDR2 SQIVND (reference sequence). This CDR3 spans 15 amino acids. The CDR3 loop reads CASSIANPGTGDYTF. The CDR3 nucleotides read TGTGCCAGTAGTATTGCCAATCCCGGGACAGGGGACTACACCTTC.

This chain uses TRBV2 with TRBJ1-2; tentatively, D is TRBD1 (6 bases). The CDR3 has 14 amino acids. The V gene lost 0 bases and the J gene lost 8 bases, with 13 bases spanning the gap. CDR1 is SNHLY, CDR2 FYNNEI, per germline. This chain's CDR3 is CASSEARQAGGYTF. The CDR3 bases are TGTGCCAGCAGTGAAGCGCGACAGGCAGGGGGCTACACCTTC.

This chain joins TRBV10-2 and TRBJ2-7; the match to TRBD2 covers 10 bases. CDR1 is WSHSY and CDR2 is SAAADI in the germline V gene. Trimming cost V 5 bases and J 4 bases; bases outside gene matches: 5. CDR3 length: 14 amino acids. The CDR3 loop reads CASSQAGGPYEQYV. CDR3 DNA sequence: TGCGCCAGCAGTCAAGCGGGGGGGCCTTACGAGCAGTACGTC.

V gene TRBV5-1 combines with J gene TRBJ2-3, with 12 bases that match TRBD1. CDR1 is SGHRS, CDR2 YFSETQ, per germline. CDR3 length: 19 residues. Unmatched junction bases numbered 12, after V lost 0 bases and J lost 4 bases. CDR3 in amino acids: CASSLAHPGTGGRADTQYF. Written as DNA, the CDR3 is TGCGCCAGCAGCTTGGCCCACCCCGGGACAGGGGGCAGAGCAGATACGCAGTATTTT.

The gene calls are TRBV7-9 and TRBJ1-6; 9 bases line up with TRBD1. CDR1 SEHNR and CDR2 FQNEAQ come from the germline V gene (reference sequence). The V and J ends lost 6 bases and 9 bases, in that order; junction bases with no gene match: 9. This CDR3 spans 15 amino acids. The CDR3 sequence is CASSAGGQGGSPLHF. The CDR3, as DNA: TGTGCCAGCAGTGCTGGGGGACAGGGAGGTTCACCCCTCCACTTT.

Concerning this clone itself: Other DNA sequences within the sample encode an identical CDR3. The genes are TRBV6-5 and TRBJ2-1, with 8 positions matching TRBD1. V shed 6 bases and J 6 bases; nucleotides not matched to a gene: 7. Per germline, CDR1 MNHEY and CDR2 SVGAGI. This CDR3 is 14 amino acids long. The CDR3 loop is CASSRGTGGNEQFF. CDR3 in DNA: TGTGCCAGCAGCCGAGGAACAGGGGGCAATGAGCAGTTCTTC.

A few counts support this clone. The gene calls are TRBV6-2 or TRBV6-3 and TRBJ2-7; D gene ambiguous. Per germline, CDR1 MNHEY and CDR2 SVGEGT. CDR3 length: 12 residues. V was pared by 3 bases and J by 7 bases, with 10 bases between. CDR3 sequence: CASSYPQYEQYF. CDR3 nucleotide sequence: TGTGCCAGCAGTTATCCCCAGTATGAGCAGTACTTC.

The CDR3 here is CARSPDRGVANYGYTF. The CDR3, as DNA: TGTGCCAGAAGCCCGGACAGGGGTGTAGCTAACTATGGCTACACCTTC. The chain joins TRBV5-3 to TRBJ1-2, with 9 positions matching TRBD1. TRBV5-3 is given ORF status, its function remaining uncertain. J gave up 0 bases and V 4 bases, and 7 bases lay outside the gene matches. The CDR3 extends over 16 amino acids.